These 16 T cell receptor beta chains were all obtained from the same sample, sequenced in a study of beta chain features in type 1 diabetes. Reverse transcription of all isolated RNA meant that expressed TCRB transcripts were sequenced. TCRdb keeps only in-frame clones here, not all; method: immunoSEQ multiplex PCR. The sample consists of 25,000 or so clones, nearly 70% of them appearing once. What was sequenced was Tregs from blood. The receptors come from a woman aged 40 to 50 in good health.

CDR3 amino acids: CASSAAGSTYNEQFF. Here the CDR3 DNA reads TGCGCCAGCAGCGCTGCGGGGTCTACTTACAATGAGCAGTTCTTC. The V call is TRBV5-1, the J call TRBJ2-1, with D possibly TRBD2 on 6 matching bases. In germline, CDR1 is SGHRS, CDR2 YFSETQ. V was shortened by 4 bases and J by 4 bases, with 15 bases between the two germline ends. This CDR3 has 15 residues.

This clone was counted a few times. The chain joins TRBV4-3 to TRBJ2-7, with a tentative D call TRBD2 (6 bases). The CDR3 runs 16 residues. V was cut by 2 bases and J by 0 bases, with 14 bases left in between. CDR1 and CDR2 from the germline V gene are LGHNA and YSLEER. In DNA form, the CDR3 reads TGCGCCAGCAGCCAAATCGGACTATTCAGCTCCTACGAGCAGTACTTC. Residues: CASSQIGLFSSYEQYF.

Concerning this clone: Other DNA variants within this sample encode the same CDR3. The V gene is TRBV2, the J gene TRBJ2-7; the D is unclear. Germline CDR1 is SNHLY and CDR2 is FYNNEI. This CDR3 is built from 12 residues. V gave up 4 bases and J gave up 4 bases, with 8 bases separating them. CDR3 sequence (DNA): TGTGCCAGCAGTGGAGATACGTACGAGCAGTACTTC. This sequence encodes CASSGDTYEQYF.

This chain uses TRBV11-2 with TRBJ1-4, with D tentatively TRBD1 (6 bases). In germline, CDR1 is SGHAT, CDR2 FQNNGV. This CDR3 comprises 17 residues. With 4 bases removed from V and 8 bases from J, the gap between germline ends came to 23 bases. The CDR3 nucleotides read TGTGCCAGCAGCTCCTCGGCTACAGGGCGGACCGGGGAAAAACTGTTTTTT. It encodes CASSSSATGRTGEKLFF.

The chain's CDR3 is CASSLGAGVQPQHF. CDR3 DNA: TGTGCCAGCAGCTTAGGAGCAGGGGTCCAGCCCCAGCATTTT. The chain joins TRBV7-9 to TRBJ1-5, with TRBD1 as a possible D gene (6 bases). V was pared by 1 base and J by 7 bases, with 11 bases between. The CDR3 is 14 residues long. Germline CDR1 is SEHNR and CDR2 is FQNEAQ (reference sequence).

The genes are TRBV14 and TRBJ2-7; D possibly corresponds to TRBD1 (5 bases). V was clipped by 4 bases and J by 3 bases, with 25 bases between them. The germline V gene encodes CDR1 SGHDN and CDR2 FVKESK. The CDR3 covers 18 residues. The CDR3 DNA follows: TGTGCCAGCAGCCTTTCTGGAAGGTTACAGGTGATAAGCTACGAGCAGTACTTC. Encoded protein: CASSLSGRLQVISYEQYF. The variable domain in full, completed from reference TRBV14 and TRBJ2-7, reads EAGVTQFPSHSVIEKGQTVTLRCDPISGHDNLYWYRRVMGKEIKFLLHFVKESKQDESGMPNNRFLAERTGGTYSTLKVQPAELEDSGVYFCASSLSGRLQVISYEQYFGPGTRLTVT.

In its sample, this clone was seen a few times. The chain uses TRBV7-2 and TRBJ2-3, with 8 nucleotides matching TRBD1. The J segment lost 0 bases and the V segment lost 4 bases, leaving 3 bases of the junction unmatched. The CDR3 sequence is 15 residues long. Germline V gene lookup returns CDR1 SGHTA and CDR2 FQGNSA. The CDR3 DNA reads as TGTGCCAGCAGCTCGGACAGGGTTAGCACAGATACGCAGTATTTT. The encoded protein is CASSSDRVSTDTQYF.

This chain connects TRBV18 to TRBJ2-3; TRBD1 matches 8 bases. Germline trimming cut 5 bases from V and 4 bases from J; bases unmatched to any gene: 5. The germline V gene has CDR1 KGHSH and CDR2 LQKENI. This CDR3 has 14 amino acids. CDR3 protein: CASSSGQGPDTQYF. The CDR3 DNA reads as TGTGCCAGCTCATCTGGACAGGGCCCAGATACGCAGTATTTT.

The chain recombines TRBV7-8 with TRBJ2-3; 8 bases are a match to TRBD2. J gave up 6 bases and V 7 bases, and 12 bases lay outside the gene matches. From germline, CDR1 is SGHVS and CDR2 FQNEAQ. This CDR3 is built from 15 residues. The DNA of the CDR3 is TGTGCCAGCAACGCGGGGGGCCTAGGTTTGGATACGCAGTATTTT. Translated, it gives CASNAGGLGLDTQYF.

The chain has TRBV7-2 and TRBJ2-7; TRBD1 aligns across 10 bases. The CDR3 sequence is 14 residues long. Germline trimming cut 7 bases from V and 2 bases from J; bases unmatched to any gene: 5. In germline, CDR1 is SGHTA, CDR2 FQGNSA. The CDR3, as DNA: TGTGCCAGCATGTACGGACAGGGGGCCTACGAGCAGTACTTC. It encodes CASMYGQGAYEQYF.

This clone was detected only a few times. The DNA of the CDR3 is TGTGCCAGCAGCTTATGGCGGGGGGGCCATCGAGAGACCCAGTACTTC. Translated, it gives CASSLWRGGHRETQYF. The V call is TRBV11-2, the J call TRBJ2-5, with 9 bases matching TRBD2. Germline V CDR1 and CDR2: SGHAT, FQNNGV. CDR3 length: 16 residues. With 2 bases clipped from V and 4 bases from J, the junction kept 8 bases outside the gene matches.

This clone was seen a few times. This chain joins TRBV4-1 and TRBJ2-1; D remains unclear. Germline V CDR1 and CDR2: MGHRA, YSYEKL. This CDR3 has 13 residues. Trimming took 0 bases from V and 8 from J, leaving 8 bases between them. The CDR3 is CASSQDGGYEQFF. CDR3 bases: TGCGCCAGCAGCCAAGATGGTGGCTATGAGCAGTTCTTC.

The chain combines TRBV6-1 with TRBJ2-5, with TRBD2 identical over 11 bases. Judging by the DNA end, TRBJ2-7 fits better; the J call may be wrong. The CDR3 is 16 amino acids. CDR1 is MNHNS and CDR2 is SASEGT in the germline V gene. CDR3 bases: TGTGCCAGCAGTGAAGGACTAGCGGGGAACTACTACGAGCAGTACTTC. It encodes CASSEGLAGNYYEQYF.

The CDR3 sequence: CASSLATGATLRVFHF. The CDR3 DNA follows: TGTGCCAGCAGCTTAGCAACAGGGGCAACTCTTCGGGTGTTCCACTTT. This chain connects TRBV7-9 to TRBJ1-6; 7 nucleotides align to TRBD1. This CDR3 contains 16 residues. Trimming took 0 bases from V and 17 from J; bases not matched to a gene: 16. Germline V gene data show CDR1 as SEHNR and CDR2 as FQNEAQ (reference sequence). Full variable domain (missing parts from reference TRBV7-9 and TRBJ1-6): DTGVSQNPRHKITKRGQNVTFRCDPISEHNRLYWYRQTLGQGPEFLTYFQNEAQLEKSRLLSDRFSAERPKGSFSTLEIQRTEQGDSAMYLCASSLATGATLRVFHFGNGTRLTVT.

This rearrangement joins TRBV19 to TRBJ2-6; D gene ambiguous. The ends were cut back, 1 base at V and 0 bases at J, with 4 bases in the middle. Germline V gene lookup returns CDR1 LNHDA and CDR2 SQIVND (reference sequence). The CDR3 is 15 amino acids. The CDR3 region is CASSIGHSGANVLTF. In DNA, the CDR3 is TGTGCCAGTAGTATAGGGCACTCTGGGGCCAACGTCCTGACTTTC. The full variable domain, rest sourced from reference TRBV19 and TRBJ2-6, is DGGITQSPKYLFRKEGQNVTLSCEQNLNHDAMYWYRQDPGQGLRLIYYSQIVNDFQKGDIAEGYSVSREKKESFPLTVTSAQKNPTAFYLCASSIGHSGANVLTFGAGSRLTVL.

This clone came up a few times. The V call is TRBV6-6, the J call TRBJ1-5; 10 nucleotides match TRBD1. The CDR3 is made up of 15 amino acids. Germline CDR1 MNHNY, CDR2 SVGAGI (reference sequence). The ends lost 6 bases at V and 6 bases at J; junction bases unmatched: 8. The CDR3 sequence: CASSRTGGIGQPQHF. CDR3 bases: TGTGCCAGCAGCCGGACAGGGGGAATCGGTCAGCCCCAGCATTTT.